The 6 T cell receptor beta chains given below trace back to one sample, sequenced in a study of metastatic and nonmetastatic thyroid tumors (dated by TCRdb to 2020 to 2021). Before undergoing thyroid surgery, none of the patients had been given any kind of treatment. The library was built by means of PCR. The run used an Illumina HiSeq 4000. TCRdb ran its own pipeline on the public reads, namely fastp trimming at Q25 and MiXCR clone calling, and kept in-frame beta chains. The sample table lists about 40,000 clones, 17% of them with a count of one. The top ten hold around 9.9% of the sample. Sequenced sample: tumor tissue. Every receptor here comes from a female donor with papillary thyroid cancer or a benign thyroid nodule (not recorded which). Some clones in this sample may be carry-over from other donors' samples.

This clone has a count of ten or more. The chain uses TRBV20-1 and TRBJ2-7; 7 bases are shared with TRBD1. Germline V gene data show CDR1 as DFQATT and CDR2 as SNEGSKA (reference sequence). V lost 5 bases and J lost 7; bases outside the gene matches: 14. CDR3 length equals 14 residues. The DNA of the CDR3 is TGCAGTGCTGATCAGAGGGGGCAGGGAGTAGAGCAGTACTTC. Protein product: CSADQRGQGVEQYF.

This clone has only a few counts. With a much larger clone just one base away, this may be a read error. The chain uses TRBV6-5 and TRBJ2-1, with TRBD2 matching over 7 bases. The V gene's germline CDR1 is MNHEY and CDR2 SVGAGI. Trimming at V came to 6 bases and at J to 8 bases, leaving 19 bases not matched to a gene. There are 17 residues in the CDR3. The CDR3 coding sequence is TGTGCCAGCAGGCCTGATGCCGGGACTAACGGGGGTGATGAGCAGTTCTTC. This encodes CASRPDAGTNGGDEQFF.

In its sample, this clone was seen many times. V usage is TRBV12-3 or TRBV12-4 and J usage is TRBJ2-7, with TRBD1 as a possible D gene (6 bases). V dropped 4 bases and J dropped 7 bases, with 11 bases sitting between them. CDR3 size: 12 residues. The CDR3 here is CASSSGVGEQYF. CDR3 DNA sequence: TGTGCCAGCAGTTCAGGGGTTGGGGAGCAGTACTTC.

This clone was found many times. The V and J genes are TRBV5-1 and TRBJ2-2, with D possibly being TRBD2 (6 bases). Trimming cost V 4 bases and J 4 bases, with 17 bases left between them. The CDR3 spans 16 residues. The germline gives CDR1 SGHRS, CDR2 YFSETQ. CDR3 in DNA: TGCGCCAGCAGCCATTGGGGCCAGGGAGGCACCGGGGAGCTGTTTTTT. Translated: CASSHWGQGGTGELFF.

The chain carries TRBV6-1 and TRBJ2-7; 9 bases map to TRBD1. The CDR3 contains 15 residues. Germline V gives CDR1 MNHNS, CDR2 SASEGT. The junction had 13 bases not matched to a gene; V was cut back by 7 bases and J by 6 bases. CDR3: CASIREPGQGLEQYF. The DNA for the CDR3 is TGTGCCAGCATCCGCGAACCGGGACAGGGCCTCGAGCAGTACTTC.

This clone was counted ten times or more. The chain recombines TRBV12-3 or TRBV12-4 with TRBJ2-1; D gene ambiguous. Trimming removed 6 bases from V and 5 bases from J, with 14 bases in between. CDR3 length: 14 residues. DNA of the CDR3: TGTGCCAGCAGCATTAGCCTGGGGAACAATGAGCAGTTCTTC. It yields the protein CASSISLGNNEQFF.